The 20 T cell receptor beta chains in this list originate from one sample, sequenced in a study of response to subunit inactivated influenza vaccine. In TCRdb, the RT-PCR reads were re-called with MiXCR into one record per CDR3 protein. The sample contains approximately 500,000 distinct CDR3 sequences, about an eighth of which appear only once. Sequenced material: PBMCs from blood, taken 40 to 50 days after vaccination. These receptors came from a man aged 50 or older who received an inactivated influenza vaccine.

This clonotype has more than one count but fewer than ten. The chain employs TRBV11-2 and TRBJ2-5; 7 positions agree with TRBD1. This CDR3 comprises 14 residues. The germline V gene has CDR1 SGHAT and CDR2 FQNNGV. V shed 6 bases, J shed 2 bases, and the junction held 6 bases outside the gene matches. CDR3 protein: CASRPGTVQETQYF. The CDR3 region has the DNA TGTGCCAGCAGACCCGGGACAGTACAAGAGACCCAGTACTTC.

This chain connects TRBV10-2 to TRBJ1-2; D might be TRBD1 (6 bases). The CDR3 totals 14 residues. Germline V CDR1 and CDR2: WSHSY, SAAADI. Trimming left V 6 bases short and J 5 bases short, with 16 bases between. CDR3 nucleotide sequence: TGCGCCAGCAGACAGGGAGATTTCCGATATGGCTACACCTTC. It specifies CASRQGDFRYGYTF.

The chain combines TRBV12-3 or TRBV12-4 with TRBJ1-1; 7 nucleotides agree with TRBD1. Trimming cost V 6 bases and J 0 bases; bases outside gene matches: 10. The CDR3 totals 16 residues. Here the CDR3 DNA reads TGTGCCAGCAGCAAAACAGGGAGGGGGCTGAACACTGAAGCTTTCTTT. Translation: CASSKTGRGLNTEAFF.

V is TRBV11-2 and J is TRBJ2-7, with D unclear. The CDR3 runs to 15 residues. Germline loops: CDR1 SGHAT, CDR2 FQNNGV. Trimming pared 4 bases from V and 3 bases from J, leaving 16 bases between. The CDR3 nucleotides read TGTGCCAGCAGCTACACCGACACTTTCAACTACGAGCAGTACTTC. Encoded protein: CASSYTDTFNYEQYF.

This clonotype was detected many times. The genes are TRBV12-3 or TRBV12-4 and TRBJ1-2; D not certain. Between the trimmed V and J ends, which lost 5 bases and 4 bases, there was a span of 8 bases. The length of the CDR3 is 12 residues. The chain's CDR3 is CASSPDIYGYTF. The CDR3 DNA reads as TGTGCCAGCAGTCCTGACATCTATGGCTACACCTTC.

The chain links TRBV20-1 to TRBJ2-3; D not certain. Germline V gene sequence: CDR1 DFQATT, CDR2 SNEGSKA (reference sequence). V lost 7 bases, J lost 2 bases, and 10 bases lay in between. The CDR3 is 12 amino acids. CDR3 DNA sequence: TGCAGTGTCAGACCGGTCACAGATACGCAGTATTTT. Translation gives CSVRPVTDTQYF.

Here the CDR3 reads CASSLAGAPQETQYF. The CDR3 nucleotides are TGCGCCAGCAGCTTGGCCGGTGCCCCTCAAGAGACCCAGTACTTC. V is TRBV5-1 and J is TRBJ2-5; D call uncertain. The CDR3 extends over 15 amino acids. Trimming removed 0 bases from V and 2 bases from J, with 11 bases in between. The germline V gene has CDR1 SGHRS and CDR2 YFSETQ.

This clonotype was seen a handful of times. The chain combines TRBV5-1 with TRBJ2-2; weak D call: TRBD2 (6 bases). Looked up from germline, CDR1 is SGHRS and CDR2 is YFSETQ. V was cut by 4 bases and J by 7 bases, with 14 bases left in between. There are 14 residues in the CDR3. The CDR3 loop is CASSLRGRDGELFF. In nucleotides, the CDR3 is TGCGCCAGCAGCCTCCGAGGGCGGGACGGGGAGCTGTTTTTT.

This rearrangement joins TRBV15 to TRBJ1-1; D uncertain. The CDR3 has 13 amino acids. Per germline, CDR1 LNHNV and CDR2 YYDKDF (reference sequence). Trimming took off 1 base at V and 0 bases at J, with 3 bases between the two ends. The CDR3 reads CATSRVVNTEAFF. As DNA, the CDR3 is TGTGCCACCAGCAGAGTTGTGAACACTGAAGCTTTCTTT.

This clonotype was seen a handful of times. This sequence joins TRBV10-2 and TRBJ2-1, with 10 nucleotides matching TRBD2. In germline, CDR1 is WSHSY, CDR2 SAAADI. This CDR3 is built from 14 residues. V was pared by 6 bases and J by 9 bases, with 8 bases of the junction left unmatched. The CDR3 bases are TGCGCCAGCAGACTAGCGGGACAACTTCCTGAGCAGTTCTTC. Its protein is CASRLAGQLPEQFF.

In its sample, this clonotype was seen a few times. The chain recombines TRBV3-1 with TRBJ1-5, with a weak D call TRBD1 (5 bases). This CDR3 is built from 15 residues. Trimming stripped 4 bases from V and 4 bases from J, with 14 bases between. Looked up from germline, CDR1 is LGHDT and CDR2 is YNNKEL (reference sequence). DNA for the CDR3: TGTGCCAGCAGCCCGGGGGTCGGGGCTAATCAGCCCCAGCATTTT. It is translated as CASSPGVGANQPQHF.

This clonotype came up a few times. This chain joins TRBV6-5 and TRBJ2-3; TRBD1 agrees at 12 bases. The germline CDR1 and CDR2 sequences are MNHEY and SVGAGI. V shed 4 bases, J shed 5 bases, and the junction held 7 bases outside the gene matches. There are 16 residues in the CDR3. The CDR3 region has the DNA TGTGCCAGCAGTTCCGGGGACAGGGGGCGGCAAGATACGCAGTATTTT. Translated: CASSSGDRGRQDTQYF.

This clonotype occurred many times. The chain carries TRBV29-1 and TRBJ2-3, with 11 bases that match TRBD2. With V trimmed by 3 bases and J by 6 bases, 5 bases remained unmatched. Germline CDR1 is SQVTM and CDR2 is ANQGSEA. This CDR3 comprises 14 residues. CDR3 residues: CSVDTSGSSDTQYF. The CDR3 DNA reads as TGCAGCGTTGATACTAGCGGGAGTTCCGATACGCAGTATTTT.

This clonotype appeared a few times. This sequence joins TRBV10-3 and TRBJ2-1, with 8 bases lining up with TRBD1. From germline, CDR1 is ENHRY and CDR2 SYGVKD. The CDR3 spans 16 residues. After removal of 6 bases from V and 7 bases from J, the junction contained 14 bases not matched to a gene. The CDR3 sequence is CAIRVTGGTGLNEQFF. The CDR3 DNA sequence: TGTGCCATCAGGGTCACAGGGGGTACCGGATTGAATGAGCAGTTCTTC.

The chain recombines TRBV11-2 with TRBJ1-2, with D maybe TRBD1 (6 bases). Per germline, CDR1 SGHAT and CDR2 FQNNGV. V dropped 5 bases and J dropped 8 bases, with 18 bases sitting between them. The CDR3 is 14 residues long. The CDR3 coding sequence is TGTGCCAGCAGCCCCTTGGGGGGGGCGGGCGGCTACACCTTC. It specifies CASSPLGGAGGYTF. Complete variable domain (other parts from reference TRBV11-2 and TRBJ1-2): EAGVAQSPRYKIIEKRQSVAFWCNPISGHATLYWYQQILGQGPKLLIQFQNNGVVDDSQLPKDRFSAERLKGVDSTLKIQPAKLEDSAVYLCASSPLGGAGGYTFGSGTRLTVV.

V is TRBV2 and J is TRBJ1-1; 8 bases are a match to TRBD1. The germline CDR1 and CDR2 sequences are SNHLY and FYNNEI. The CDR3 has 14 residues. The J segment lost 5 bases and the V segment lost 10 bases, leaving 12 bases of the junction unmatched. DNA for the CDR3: TGTGCCAACTCACCTCAGGGGGCCGGTACTGAAGCTTTCTTT. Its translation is CANSPQGAGTEAFF. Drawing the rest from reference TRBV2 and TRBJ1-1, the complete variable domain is EPEVTQTPSHQVTQMGQEVILRCVPISNHLYFYWYRQILGQKVEFLVSFYNNEISEKSEIFDDQFSVERPDGSNFTLKIRSTKLEDSAMYFCANSPQGAGTEAFFGQGTRLTVV.

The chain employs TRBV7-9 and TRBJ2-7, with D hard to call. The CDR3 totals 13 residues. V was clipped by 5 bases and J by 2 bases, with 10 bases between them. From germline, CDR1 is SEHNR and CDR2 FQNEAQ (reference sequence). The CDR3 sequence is CASSPALTYEQYF. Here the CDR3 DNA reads TGTGCCAGCAGCCCGGCACTAACCTACGAGCAGTACTTC.

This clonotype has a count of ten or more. As DNA, the CDR3 is TGTGCCAGCAGCTCATCGATAGCCAAAAACATTCAGTACTTC. It yields the protein CASSSSIAKNIQYF. The rearrangement uses TRBV7-2 and TRBJ2-4; unclear D gene. Per the germline V gene, CDR1 is SGHTA and CDR2 is FQGNSA. CDR3 length: 14 amino acids. The V gene lost 4 bases and the J gene lost 0 bases, with 7 bases spanning the gap.

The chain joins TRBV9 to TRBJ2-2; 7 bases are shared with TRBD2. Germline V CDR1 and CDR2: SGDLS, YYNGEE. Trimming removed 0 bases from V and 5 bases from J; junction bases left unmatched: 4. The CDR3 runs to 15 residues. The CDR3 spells CASSVGLASTGELFF. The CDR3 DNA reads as TGTGCCAGCAGCGTAGGACTAGCATCGACCGGGGAGCTGTTTTTT.

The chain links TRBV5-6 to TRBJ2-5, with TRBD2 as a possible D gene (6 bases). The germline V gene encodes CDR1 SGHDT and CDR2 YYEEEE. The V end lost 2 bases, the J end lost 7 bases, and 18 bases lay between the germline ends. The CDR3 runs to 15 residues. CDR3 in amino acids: CASSFTPSGGGTQYF. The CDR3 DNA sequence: TGTGCCAGCAGCTTTACACCGTCCGGGGGTGGGACCCAGTACTTC.